These 28 T cell receptor beta chains came from one sample sequenced in a study of vaccination and CD4 T cells after COVID-19 (dated by TCRdb to the early 2020s). Library generation was performed with PCR. Data came from an Illumina iSeq 100. At the Johns Hopkins FTIC core, DNA from the cultured CD4+ T cells underwent TCR sequencing with the Oncomine TCR Beta short-read assay. Using fastp at Q25 and MiXCR, TCRdb reprocessed the public reads and kept productive beta chains. Each entry merges the rows of one CDR3 protein and shows their most common DNA and genes. The sample includes 19,000 or so distinct CDR3 sequences, with 80% observed a single time. In total, the top ten clones hold roughly a sixth of the sample. These receptors have no identified antigens. This specimen's treatment or condition label, per the study, means: approximately 11-day PBMC culture with coronavirus spike peptide pools or control peptides (ViraFEST assay).

This material consisted of CD4+ T cells from blood, cultured in vitro, taken after SARS-CoV-2 vaccination. These receptors came from a human donor who received a COVID-19 vaccine.

This rearrangement joins TRBV7-2 to TRBJ1-6; D is unresolved. CDR1 SGHTA and CDR2 FQGNSA come from the germline V gene. V lost 3 bases to trimming and J lost 5 bases, with 5 bases between them. There are 13 residues in the CDR3. The CDR3 bases are TGTGCCAGCAGCTTCTCTGATAATTCACCCCTCCACTTT. This encodes CASSFSDNSPLHF.

The rearrangement links TRBV6-1 to TRBJ2-3; D not certain. Germline V lookup: CDR1 MNHNS, CDR2 SASEGT. CDR3 length equals 16 residues. Trimming removed 6 bases from V and 2 bases from J, with 18 bases in between. The CDR3 DNA reads as TGTGCCAGCAGCGACGCACCGGACCCCATCACAGATACGCAGTATTTT. It yields the protein CASSDAPDPITDTQYF.

V and J are TRBV19 and TRBJ2-5; D is possibly TRBD1 (5 bases). Trimming took 6 bases from V and 1 from J, leaving 9 bases between them. CDR3 length equals 13 residues. The germline gives CDR1 LNHDA, CDR2 SQIVND (reference sequence). The chain's CDR3 is CASSRQLQETQYF. The CDR3 nucleotides are TGTGCCAGTAGCCGACAGCTCCAAGAGACCCAGTACTTC.

This sequence joins TRBV6-5 and TRBJ1-4; no firm D call. The V end was cut by 1 base, the J end by 0 bases, with 3 bases between. Looked up from germline, CDR1 is MNHEY and CDR2 is SVGAGI. This CDR3 is 14 amino acids long. The CDR3 nucleotides read TGTGCCAGCAGTTACTATTCAACTAATGAAAAACTGTTTTTT. This translates into CASSYYSTNEKLFF.

This clonotype was seen once. Relative to the germline gene, one junction end is altered; a read error may explain this. The rearrangement uses TRBV6-5 and TRBJ1-5; possible D gene TRBD1, 6 bases. Germline values: CDR1 MNHEY, CDR2 SVGAGI. CDR3 length: 13 amino acids. Written as DNA, the CDR3 is TGTGCCAGCAGTTCTGGGGGCAACCAGCCCCAGCATTTT. It encodes CASSSGGNQPQHF.

This clonotype came up once. The rearrangement links TRBV6-1 to TRBJ2-3; unclear D gene. Germline loops: CDR1 MNHNS, CDR2 SASEGT. The CDR3 totals 14 residues. Trimming removed 6 bases at V and 0 bases at J, with 10 bases between. This CDR3 is CASRIQSSTDTQYF. The CDR3 coding sequence is TGTGCCAGCAGAATACAGTCTAGCACAGATACGCAGTATTTT.

There are a few counts of this clonotype. This rearrangement joins TRBV6-5 to TRBJ1-3, with unresolved D. Germline lookup yields CDR1 MNHEY and CDR2 SVGAGI. Trimming pared 2 bases from V and 1 base from J, leaving 9 bases between. The CDR3 length is 15 residues. CDR3 nucleotide sequence: TGTGCCAGCAGTTACCGGGGTCAATCTGGAAACACCATATATTTT. It is translated as CASSYRGQSGNTIYF.

The rearrangement links TRBV30 to TRBJ1-2; D is uncertain. CDR1 and CDR2 (germline): GTSNPN, SVGIG (reference sequence). CDR3 length equals 13 residues. Trimming took 4 bases from V and 1 from J, leaving 10 bases between them. The CDR3 here is CAWTDIINYGYTF. The CDR3 DNA reads as TGTGCCTGGACAGACATAATTAACTATGGCTACACCTTC.

The rearrangement links TRBV30 to TRBJ1-1; D not certain. The CDR3 loop spans 15 amino acids. The germline V and J ends were trimmed by 3 bases and 8 bases, with 22 bases remaining between them. The germline V gene encodes CDR1 GTSNPN and CDR2 SVGIG (reference sequence). The DNA of the CDR3 is TGTGCCTGGAGATCCGCGTGGATAGCGGATGAGGAAGCTTTCTTT. Its protein is CAWRSAWIADEEAFF.

The chain recombines TRBV6-5 with TRBJ1-5; D gene uncertain. Germline CDR1 is MNHEY and CDR2 is SVGAGI. The CDR3 has 15 residues. V gave up 2 bases and J gave up 0 bases, with 8 bases separating them. CDR3 bases: TGTGCCAGCAGTTACAGTCGGTATAGCAATCAGCCCCAGCATTTT. This sequence encodes CASSYSRYSNQPQHF.

The chain employs TRBV12-3 or TRBV12-4 and TRBJ2-7; 8 bases align to TRBD1. V lost 6 bases and J lost 1; bases outside the gene matches: 5. This CDR3 has 14 amino acids. CDR3 region: CASSRDRGSYEQYF. Here the CDR3 DNA reads TGTGCCAGCAGCCGCGACAGGGGTTCCTACGAGCAGTACTTC.

DNA for the CDR3: TGTGCCAGCAGCTTGTTCGCAAACACCATATATTTT. The encoded protein is CASSLFANTIYF. The rearrangement joins TRBV7-9 to TRBJ1-3; D remains unclear. The CDR3 length is 12 residues. Germline assignment: CDR1 SEHNR and CDR2 FQNEAQ (reference sequence). V was clipped by 3 bases and J by 6 bases, with 6 bases between them.

This chain joins TRBV20-1 and TRBJ2-2; D is perhaps TRBD1 (6 bases). Germline loops: CDR1 DFQATT, CDR2 SNEGSKA (reference sequence). The V gene lost 0 bases and the J gene lost 1 base, with 15 bases spanning the gap. This CDR3 is 17 amino acids long. CDR3 DNA: TGCAGTGCTAGAGATAGAAGTCGCAGGGGGAACACCGGGGAGCTGTTTTTT. It encodes CSARDRSRRGNTGELFF.

The chain is built from TRBV21-1 and TRBJ1-6. TRBV21-1 is classified as a pseudogene. The CDR3 length is 16 residues. CDR3 region: CASSKEGSSYNSPLHF. The CDR3 DNA is TGTGCCAGCAGCAAAGAGGGAAGCTCCTATAATTCACCCCTCCACTTT.

In this sample, this clonotype turned up a few times. The chain is built from TRBV27 and TRBJ2-2; D is uncertain. Deletions cut 5 bases from V and 4 bases from J, with 2 bases between. This CDR3 comprises 11 residues. The germline CDR1 and CDR2 sequences are MNHEY and SMNVEV (reference sequence). The CDR3, as DNA: TGTGCCAGCAGTACCACCGGGGAGCTGTTTTTT. This encodes CASSTTGELFF.

This clonotype occurred once. The gene calls are TRBV30 and TRBJ1-1, with D perhaps matching TRBD1 (6 bases). Trimming took 6 bases from V and 3 from J, leaving 20 bases between them. CDR3 length equals 15 residues. Germline-derived CDR1 and CDR2 are GTSNPN and SVGIG (reference sequence). The CDR3 region has the DNA TGTGCCTGTCGGACAAGAACAGGGAGTCACACTGAAGCTTTCTTT. Protein sequence: CACRTRTGSHTEAFF.

This chain links TRBV10-1 with TRBJ1-1; unclear D gene. CDR3 length: 13 amino acids. Trimming took 3 bases from V and 0 from J, leaving 5 bases between them. Germline V lookup: CDR1 WNHNN, CDR2 SYGVQD (reference sequence). The CDR3 is CASSDGMNTEAFF. Here the CDR3 DNA reads TGCGCCAGCAGTGATGGAATGAACACTGAAGCTTTCTTT.

The rearrangement uses TRBV12-3 or TRBV12-4 and TRBJ1-3; TRBD1 matches 10 bases. There are 15 residues in the CDR3. V was pared by 5 bases and J by 3 bases, with 4 bases of the junction left unmatched. DNA for the CDR3: TGTGCCAGCAGTCCCGGGACAGGGGTTGGAAACACCATATATTTT. Protein: CASSPGTGVGNTIYF.

The chain carries TRBV6-1 and TRBJ1-2; no reliable D call. The CDR3 covers 15 residues. V dropped 2 bases and J dropped 7 bases, with 17 bases sitting between them. CDR1 is MNHNS and CDR2 is SASEGT in the germline V gene. The CDR3 sequence is CASSETRPTSGGYTF. The DNA for the CDR3 is TGTGCCAGCAGTGAAACAAGACCTACGTCGGGTGGCTACACCTTC.

The chain carries TRBV7-2 and TRBJ1-5, with TRBD1 matching over 7 bases. This CDR3 spans 17 amino acids. V shed 2 bases and J 7 bases; nucleotides not matched to a gene: 14. Per germline, CDR1 SGHTA and CDR2 FQGNSA. CDR3 region: CASSLKGDRVVRQPQHF. CDR3 nucleotide sequence: TGTGCCAGCAGCTTAAAGGGCGACAGGGTTGTTAGGCAGCCCCAGCATTTT.

The chain uses TRBV12-5 and TRBJ1-2; weak D call: TRBD1 (6 bases). This CDR3 comprises 15 residues. V was shortened by 5 bases and J by 8 bases, with 21 bases between the two germline ends. Germline V gene lookup returns CDR1 LGHNT and CDR2 FRNRAP. The CDR3 bases are TGTGCTAGTGGTCCCCCCCAGGGAGGGGGAGGAGGCTACACCTTC. Residues: CASGPPQGGGGGYTF.

The rearrangement uses TRBV2 and TRBJ2-1, with D hard to call. The V end lost 6 bases, the J end lost 4 bases, and 13 bases lay between the germline ends. In germline, CDR1 is SNHLY, CDR2 FYNNEI. This CDR3 spans 14 amino acids. The CDR3 DNA sequence: TGTGCCAGCAGCAAGCTATCTACGTACAATGAGCAGTTCTTC. Protein: CASSKLSTYNEQFF.

This chain connects TRBV6-1 to TRBJ1-6; 7 nucleotides match TRBD1. Looked up from germline, CDR1 is MNHNS and CDR2 is SASEGT. The CDR3 is 14 amino acids. The J segment lost 5 bases and the V segment lost 5 bases, leaving 3 bases of the junction unmatched. CDR3 sequence: CASSRGQNNSPLHF. The DNA for the CDR3 is TGTGCCAGCAGTCGGGGACAGAATAATTCACCCCTCCACTTT.

The chain carries TRBV7-2 and TRBJ2-2, with 7 bases fitting TRBD2. CDR3 length: 15 amino acids. V shed 3 bases and J 0 bases; nucleotides not matched to a gene: 1. The germline CDR1 and CDR2 sequences are SGHTA and FQGNSA. DNA for the CDR3: TGTGCCAGCAGCTTTCTAGCGGCGAACACCGGGGAGCTGTTTTTT. Translated: CASSFLAANTGELFF.

V is TRBV5-4 and J is TRBJ2-3; TRBD2 agrees at 9 bases. Germline trimming cut 6 bases from V and 0 bases from J; bases unmatched to any gene: 5. Germline V lookup: CDR1 SGHNT, CDR2 YYREEE (reference sequence). This CDR3 is 15 amino acids long. The CDR3 loop is CASTSGALSTDTQYF. The CDR3 nucleotides are TGTGCCAGCACTAGCGGGGCCTTGAGCACAGATACGCAGTATTTT.

This clonotype has just one count. The V and J genes are TRBV3-1 and TRBJ2-7, with D uncertain. CDR1 and CDR2 (germline): LGHDT, YNNKEL (reference sequence). The CDR3 has 14 residues. V was clipped by 1 base and J by 2 bases, with 9 bases between them. DNA for the CDR3: TGTGCCAGCAGCCAAGGTCGGTCCACCTACGAGCAGTACTTC. Protein product: CASSQGRSTYEQYF.

V is TRBV7-2 and J is TRBJ1-5; 7 bases are a match to TRBD1. CDR3 length equals 14 residues. V was clipped by 7 bases and J by 2 bases; unmatched bases: 5. Per the germline V gene, CDR1 is SGHTA and CDR2 is FQGNSA. CDR3 protein: CASKQGPRNQPQHF. Here the CDR3 DNA reads TGTGCCAGCAAACAGGGGCCCCGCAATCAGCCCCAGCATTTT.

The chain recombines TRBV30 with TRBJ1-3, with D uncertain. V lost 1 base and J lost 3, with 16 bases in between. The CDR3 loop spans 16 amino acids. In germline, CDR1 is GTSNPN, CDR2 SVGIG (reference sequence). In DNA form, the CDR3 reads TGTGCCTGGAGTGAGGAAATTCGAGTCATTGGAAACACCATATATTTT. Protein product: CAWSEEIRVIGNTIYF.